Following are 3 T cell receptor beta chains from one sample sequenced in a study of CD8 T cells in Susac syndrome (dated by TCRdb to between 2018 and 2021). Libraries were made using the immunoSEQ multiplex PCR assay. RNA was extracted using the RNeasy kit, and roughly 0.5 to 1 ug of the RNA was reverse transcribed with random hexamers. The public reads were quality trimmed at Q25 with fastp and then assembled into clones with MiXCR by TCRdb, keeping productive beta chains. Every distinct CDR3 protein forms one entry, paired with its most common genes and DNA. Here the sample has roughly 200,000 distinct CDR3 sequences; just under 95% occur a single time. The biggest ten clones account for 0.099% of the sample. Source material: CD4+ T cells from PBMCs. The source of these receptors is a human donor with Susac syndrome.

The V call is TRBV23-1, the J call TRBJ1-5; D gene ambiguous. TRBV23-1 qualifies as an ORF whose function is uncertain. V lost 1 base to trimming and J lost 7 bases, with 14 bases between them. This CDR3 region has 15 residues. This CDR3 is CASSQLGGPPQPQHF. Here the CDR3 DNA reads TGCGCCAGCAGTCAATTAGGCGGTCCCCCACAGCCCCAGCATTTT.

The gene calls are TRBV16 and TRBJ2-7, with 7 bases fitting TRBD1. V shed 2 bases, J shed 2 bases, and the junction held 6 bases outside the gene matches. Per the germline V gene, CDR1 is KGHSY and CDR2 is FQNENV. The CDR3 covers 15 residues. DNA of the CDR3: TGTGCCAGCAGCCAAAGACAGGGAACCCCCTACGAGCAGTACTTC. Amino acid sequence: CASSQRQGTPYEQYF. Drawing the rest from reference TRBV16 and TRBJ2-7, the complete variable domain is GEEVAQTPKHLVRGEGQKAKLYCAPIKGHSYVFWYQQVLKNEFKFLISFQNENVFDETGMPKERFSAKCLPNSPCSLEIQATKLEDSAVYFCASSQRQGTPYEQYFGPGTRLTVT.

DNA for the CDR3: TGTGCCAGCAGCTTAGCGCGGCGGGGTGCGAGTGCGGAGACCCAGTACTTC. This gives the protein CASSLARRGASAETQYF. The chain carries TRBV7-9 and TRBJ2-5; D is possibly TRBD2 (6 bases). CDR1 is SEHNR and CDR2 is FQNEAQ in the germline V gene (reference sequence). Trimming took 0 bases from V and 5 from J, leaving 19 bases between them. The CDR3 is 17 residues long. The whole variable domain, remainder taken from reference TRBV7-9 and TRBJ2-5, is DTGVSQNPRHKITKRGQNVTFRCDPISEHNRLYWYRQTLGQGPEFLTYFQNEAQLEKSRLLSDRFSAERPKGSFSTLEIQRTEQGDSAMYLCASSLARRGASAETQYFGPGTRLLVL.